This TCR beta chain comes out of a study of blood T cell repertoires in COVID-19. Produced via immunoSEQ multiplex PCR; TCRdb's table is partial and in-frame only. The table includes 200,000 to 250,000 clones, just under 90% detected once. Recruited during active infection, patients (from Seattle) were subsequently followed longitudinally. Points on this clone: Other DNA sequences within the sample encode an identical CDR3.

Sample: peripheral blood. The clonotype comes from a man younger than 45 with COVID-19, enrolled during active disease.

The CDR3 spells CASSQTENTGELFF. Here the CDR3 DNA reads TGTGCCAGCAGTCAGACAGAGAACACCGGGGAGCTGTTTTTT. This chain joins TRBV27 and TRBJ2-2; possible D gene TRBD1, 5 bases. With 5 bases removed from V and 1 base from J, the gap between germline ends came to 8 bases. The CDR3 extends over 14 amino acids. Looked up from germline, CDR1 is MNHEY and CDR2 is SMNVEV (reference sequence).